These 8 T cell receptor beta chains were sequenced from one sample in a study of blood T cell repertoires in COVID-19. Clones were sequenced by immunoSEQ multiplex PCR, and TCRdb holds only the in-frame ones, with some missing. The sample gives approximately 300,000 clones, more than 90% of which show up once; 3.9% is in the top ten. The sequenced sample was PBMCs or T cells enriched from blood (not recorded which). Receptors were obtained from a woman younger than 45 who had been exposed to COVID-19.

The chain uses TRBV4-1 and TRBJ1-2, with unresolved D. Germline V gene sequence: CDR1 MGHRA, CDR2 YSYEKL. The V end lost 1 base, the J end lost 1 base, and 10 bases lay between the germline ends. The CDR3 totals 15 residues. DNA of the CDR3: TGCGCCAGCAGCCAAGTCGGGGAGTTTAACTATGGCTACACCTTC. Translating it yields CASSQVGEFNYGYTF.

The rearrangement joins TRBV5-1 to TRBJ1-6; D remains unclear. Trimming pared 0 bases from V and 7 bases from J, leaving 5 bases between. The CDR3 covers 13 residues. Per the germline V gene, CDR1 is SGHRS and CDR2 is YFSETQ. The CDR3 region has the DNA TGCGCCAGCAGCTTGGCACAGAATTCACCCCTCCACTTT. The encoded protein is CASSLAQNSPLHF.

The chain uses TRBV7-2 and TRBJ1-2; D is possibly TRBD1 (6 bases). Germline V gives CDR1 SGHTA, CDR2 FQGNSA. V shed 10 bases and J shed 2 bases, with 14 bases lying between them. This CDR3 region has 13 residues. The CDR3 bases are TGTGCCAACCCAAGGACAGAGAACTATGGCTACACCTTC. It translates to CANPRTENYGYTF.

The J gene is TRBJ2-3, the V gene TRBV10-3; perhaps TRBD2 as D (5 bases). The CDR3 is 18 residues long. Germline V gene data show CDR1 as ENHRY and CDR2 as SYGVKD. V lost 3 bases to trimming and J lost 3 bases, with 22 bases between them. As DNA, the CDR3 is TGTGCCATCAGTGACGGCGTCGGGGTTTCATCGGGGACAGATACGCAGTATTTT. Translating gives CAISDGVGVSSGTDTQYF.

This chain joins TRBV30 and TRBJ1-6; D is perhaps TRBD1 (6 bases). CDR1 GTSNPN and CDR2 SVGIG come from the germline V gene (reference sequence). Trimming pared 0 bases from V and 5 bases from J, leaving 14 bases between. The CDR3 has 16 residues. CDR3: CAWSVLRTVHNSPLHF. CDR3 bases: TGTGCCTGGAGTGTACTCCGGACAGTCCATAATTCACCCCTCCACTTT.

The V call is TRBV2, the J call TRBJ1-5, with D maybe TRBD1 (5 bases). CDR3 length: 13 residues. V gave up 6 bases and J gave up 4 bases, with 10 bases separating them. The germline gives CDR1 SNHLY, CDR2 FYNNEI. Written as DNA, the CDR3 is TGTGCCAGCAGGGGGGGGGTGAATCAGCCCCAGCATTTT. Encoded protein: CASRGGVNQPQHF.

The genes are TRBV6-2 or TRBV6-3 and TRBJ1-5; 8 nucleotides agree with TRBD1. The CDR3 covers 16 residues. With 5 bases clipped from V and 2 bases from J, the junction kept 8 bases outside the gene matches. Per germline, CDR1 MNHEY and CDR2 SVGEGT. The CDR3 here is CASSRTTGVGNQPQHF. The CDR3 DNA sequence: TGTGCCAGCAGTAGGACGACAGGGGTCGGCAATCAGCCCCAGCATTTT.

The chain uses TRBV18 and TRBJ1-1; possible D gene TRBD1, 6 bases. The germline V gene has CDR1 KGHSH and CDR2 LQKENI. Deletions cut 3 bases from V and 3 bases from J, with 17 bases between. This CDR3 spans 16 amino acids. The DNA for the CDR3 is TGTGCCAGCTCACCGGTCCTACAGGGCAAGTACACTGAAGCTTTCTTT. Its protein product is CASSPVLQGKYTEAFF.